The 26 T cell receptor beta chains below were found in one sample sequenced in a study. Treg sorting used a CD4+CD25+CD127-/low gate. One entry per CDR3 protein results from TCRdb running MiXCR on the 5' RACE reads. The sample has 46,000 or so distinct CDR3 sequences; roughly 23% are singletons. Sequenced material: Tregs sorted from a lymph node. The receptors stem from a female donor with breast cancer.

V gene TRBV20-1 combines with J gene TRBJ2-7; D remains unclear. Trimming took 3 bases from V and 2 from J, leaving 14 bases between them. Germline values: CDR1 DFQATT, CDR2 SNEGSKA (reference sequence). CDR3 size: 14 residues. The CDR3 loop is CSASWARPTYEQYF. The CDR3 DNA is TGCAGTGCTAGTTGGGCCAGGCCGACCTACGAGCAGTACTTC.

The chain couples TRBV5-1 to TRBJ2-1, with 9 bases identical to TRBD1. V trimming: 4 bases; J trimming: 2 bases; junction bases outside the gene matches: 1. CDR3 length: 14 residues. Looked up from germline, CDR1 is SGHRS and CDR2 is YFSETQ. As DNA, the CDR3 is TGCGCCAGCAGCGGACAGGGGACCTACAATGAGCAGTTCTTC. Protein product: CASSGQGTYNEQFF. Full variable domain (missing parts from reference TRBV5-1 and TRBJ2-1): KAGVTQTPRYLIKTRGQQVTLSCSPISGHRSVSWYQQTPGQGLQFLFEYFSETQRNKGNFPGRFSGRQFSNSRSEMNVSTLELGDSALYLCASSGQGTYNEQFFGPGTRLTVL.

This clonotype was counted many times. The gene calls are TRBV27 and TRBJ2-7; 8 bases align to TRBD1. V lost 2 bases and J lost 3; bases outside the gene matches: 3. The length of the CDR3 is 14 residues. CDR1 is MNHEY and CDR2 is SMNVEV in the germline V gene (reference sequence). Here the CDR3 DNA reads TGTGCCAGCAGTTTAAGTACAGGGGGCTACGAGCAGTACTTC. This codes for CASSLSTGGYEQYF.

This clonotype was seen ten or more times. This chain joins TRBV2 and TRBJ2-5; 10 nucleotides line up with TRBD1. Looked up from germline, CDR1 is SNHLY and CDR2 is FYNNEI. The CDR3 spans 14 residues. J gave up 4 bases and V 4 bases, and 3 bases lay outside the gene matches. CDR3 coding DNA: TGTGCCAGCAGTGGACAGGGGGCTCGAGAGACCCAGTACTTC. Its protein product is CASSGQGARETQYF.

This sequence joins TRBV5-1 and TRBJ2-2, with TRBD2 matching over 11 bases. The CDR3 consists of 16 residues. With 7 bases clipped from V and 2 bases from J, the junction kept 7 bases outside the gene matches. Germline lookup yields CDR1 SGHRS and CDR2 YFSETQ. The chain's CDR3 is CASGLRLAGNTGELFF. The CDR3 nucleotides read TGCGCCAGCGGCCTCCGACTAGCGGGAAACACCGGGGAGCTGTTTTTT.

Points on this clonotype: A much larger clone sits a single nucleotide away, making a read error possible. This chain joins TRBV6-1 and TRBJ2-3, with unresolved D. The DNA end favors TRBJ1-5, so the J call may be wrong. Looked up from germline, CDR1 is MNHNS and CDR2 is SASEGT. This CDR3 region has 15 residues. The CDR3 DNA follows: TGTGCCAGCAGTGAATCACTAGCGGGAGCGGATACGCAGCATTTT. Protein sequence: CASSESLAGADTQHF.

This clonotype occurred a few times. CDR3 amino acids: CASSPQTGSEQYF. The CDR3 DNA follows: TGTGCCAGCAGCCCCCAGACAGGGTCCGAGCAGTACTTC. This chain links TRBV7-2 with TRBJ2-7; the match to TRBD1 covers 7 bases. The CDR3 extends over 13 amino acids. Germline V gives CDR1 SGHTA, CDR2 FQGNSA. J was trimmed by 6 bases and V by 5 bases; bases with no gene match: 7.

This clonotype was found a few times. The V gene is TRBV7-9, the J gene TRBJ1-1, with no clear D. The V end lost 9 bases, the J end lost 0 bases, and 11 bases lay between the germline ends. In germline, CDR1 is SEHNR, CDR2 FQNEAQ (reference sequence). This CDR3 comprises 13 residues. The DNA of the CDR3 is TGTGCCAGAATAGGCAGGTTGAACACTGAAGCTTTCTTT. Protein product: CARIGRLNTEAFF.

This clonotype appeared a few times. This chain links TRBV4-2 with TRBJ1-2; maybe TRBD1 (6 bases). Trimming removed 3 bases from V and 2 bases from J, with 13 bases in between. Germline-derived CDR1 and CDR2 are LGHNA and YNFKEQ. The CDR3 consists of 15 residues. Written as DNA, the CDR3 is TGTGCCAGCAGCCAGTCCGGGACACTAAACTATGGCTACACCTTC. Translation: CASSQSGTLNYGYTF.

This clonotype showed up many times. The chain recombines TRBV27 with TRBJ2-7, with no clear D. The ends were cut back, 4 bases at V and 6 bases at J, with 16 bases in the middle. The CDR3 consists of 14 residues. The germline V gene encodes CDR1 MNHEY and CDR2 SMNVEV (reference sequence). The CDR3 nucleotides read TGTGCCAGCAGTTCTCGGAGCGAAATTTCCGAGCAGTACTTC. This gives the protein CASSSRSEISEQYF.

This clonotype was seen only a few times. V is TRBV7-9 and J is TRBJ1-5; the D gene is possibly TRBD1 (5 bases). This CDR3 is built from 14 residues. The germline V and J ends were trimmed by 5 bases and 2 bases, with 10 bases remaining between them. Germline V gene lookup returns CDR1 SEHNR and CDR2 FQNEAQ (reference sequence). This CDR3 reads CASSPSGGNQPQHF. The CDR3 nucleotides read TGTGCCAGCAGCCCATCGGGGGGCAATCAGCCCCAGCATTTT.

The chain joins TRBV29-1 to TRBJ1-4; no firm D call. The CDR3 spans 11 residues. Trimming pared 2 bases from V and 8 bases from J, leaving 6 bases between. Germline V lookup: CDR1 SQVTM, CDR2 ANQGSEA. CDR3 in amino acids: CSVEMLEKLFF. In DNA form, the CDR3 reads TGCAGCGTTGAAATGCTGGAAAAACTGTTTTTT.

This chain connects TRBV27 to TRBJ2-5; 11 bases agree with TRBD2. There are 14 residues in the CDR3. In germline, CDR1 is MNHEY, CDR2 SMNVEV (reference sequence). V trimming: 5 bases; J trimming: 5 bases; junction bases outside the gene matches: 4. CDR3 nucleotides: TGTGCCAGCAGTCTACTAGCGGGAGTTGAGACCCAGTACTTC. It encodes CASSLLAGVETQYF.

With respect to this clonotype: This may arise from a read error, as a much more abundant clone is one base away. V and J are TRBV7-2 and TRBJ2-3; 10 positions agree with TRBD2. Germline lookup yields CDR1 SGHTA and CDR2 FQGNSA. The length of the CDR3 is 18 residues. CDR3 amino acids: CASSLERTSGRSTDTRYF. CDR3 nucleotides: TGTGCCAGCAGCTTAGAAAGGACTAGCGGAAGGAGCACAGATACGCGGTATTTT. Full variable domain (rest looked up from reference TRBV7-2 and TRBJ2-3): GAGVSQSPSNKVTEKGKDVELRCDPISGHTALYWYRQSLGQGLEFLIYFQGNSAPDKSGLPSDRFSAERTGGSVSTLTIQRTQQEDSAVYLCASSLERTSGRSTDTRYFGPGTRLTVL.

A few counts support this clonotype. This rearrangement joins TRBV15 to TRBJ1-2, with TRBD1 identical over 10 bases. The CDR3 is made up of 16 amino acids. Germline assignment: CDR1 LNHNV and CDR2 YYDKDF (reference sequence). Trimming removed 5 bases from V and 6 bases from J; junction bases left unmatched: 12. The chain's CDR3 is CATSDERTGGRNGYTF. CDR3 nucleotides: TGTGCCACCAGCGACGAAAGGACAGGGGGTCGTAATGGCTACACCTTC.

At least ten counts were recorded for this clonotype. The chain links TRBV6-6 to TRBJ2-1, with 7 bases matching TRBD2. The CDR3 loop spans 12 amino acids. CDR1 is MNHNY, CDR2 SVGAGI, per germline (reference sequence). V was pared by 2 bases and J by 10 bases, with 2 bases of the junction left unmatched. The CDR3 DNA follows: TGTGCCAGCAGTTACGGGGACTACGAGCAGTTCTTC. Protein product: CASSYGDYEQFF.

This clonotype appeared a few times. The genes are TRBV20-1 and TRBJ2-1; D is unclear. V lost 0 bases and J lost 0, with 6 bases in between. The CDR3 runs 14 residues. Germline CDR1 reads DFQATT; CDR2 reads SNEGSKA (reference sequence). The CDR3 reads CSARDDHSYNEQFF. The DNA for the CDR3 is TGCAGTGCTAGAGACGACCACTCCTACAATGAGCAGTTCTTC.

V and J are TRBV7-9 and TRBJ2-5, with TRBD1 as a possible D gene (6 bases). V dropped 6 bases and J dropped 4 bases, with 12 bases sitting between them. The germline CDR1 and CDR2 sequences are SEHNR and FQNEAQ (reference sequence). The CDR3 is made up of 13 amino acids. The CDR3 DNA reads as TGTGCCAGCAGAATAATAGGGGGAGAGACCCAGTACTTC. It is translated as CASRIIGGETQYF.

A word on this clonotype: A read error may account for a junction end that differs from germline. The chain employs TRBV6-1 and TRBJ1-1, with D possibly being TRBD1 (5 bases). The CDR3 covers 15 residues. Germline V gene sequence: CDR1 MNHNS, CDR2 SASEGT. CDR3 protein: CASSEVQGRGTEASF. As DNA, the CDR3 is TGTGCCAGCAGTGAAGTGCAGGGCCGGGGGACTGAAGCTTCCTTT.

Only a few counts were recorded for this clonotype. J is TRBJ2-4 and V is TRBV29-1; D tentatively fits TRBD1 or TRBD2 (5 bases each). Deletions cut 6 bases from V and 3 bases from J, with 12 bases between. CDR3 size: 13 residues. Per the germline V gene, CDR1 is SQVTM and CDR2 is ANQGSEA. Here the CDR3 reads CSVWGIDKNIQYF. CDR3 nucleotide sequence: TGCAGCGTATGGGGGATTGACAAAAACATTCAGTACTTC.

This clonotype was seen only a few times. This chain links TRBV7-2 with TRBJ2-3, with 8 bases fitting TRBD2. V gave up 1 base and J gave up 6 bases; unmatched junction bases: 9. This CDR3 region has 16 residues. The germline V gene encodes CDR1 SGHTA and CDR2 FQGNSA. The CDR3 region has the DNA TGTGCCAGCAGCTTAGTAACGGGAGGGGCGATCGATACGCAGTATTTT. This encodes CASSLVTGGAIDTQYF.

The J gene is TRBJ2-7, the V gene TRBV7-8; 11 bases map to TRBD1. Germline loops: CDR1 SGHVS, CDR2 FQNEAQ. With V trimmed by 5 bases and J by 12 bases, 6 bases remained unmatched. The CDR3 loop spans 12 amino acids. CDR3 sequence reads: CASSLDRGHAYF. CDR3 coding DNA: TGTGCCAGCAGCCTGGACAGGGGGCATGCGTACTTC.

This clonotype was observed many times. The rearrangement links TRBV6-2 or TRBV6-3 to TRBJ2-1; D unclear. Between the trimmed V and J ends, which lost 6 bases and 5 bases, there was a span of 11 bases. Germline CDR1 and CDR2: MNHEY and SVGEGT. The CDR3 extends over 13 amino acids. CDR3 nucleotide sequence: TGTGCCAGCAGCCACTCACCCAACAATGAGCAGTTCTTC. This sequence encodes CASSHSPNNEQFF.

This clonotype was seen repeatedly, ten times or more. The CDR3 sequence is CASSFSSSYNSPLHF. The DNA of the CDR3 is TGTGCCAGCAGCTTTTCAAGCTCCTATAATTCACCCCTCCACTTT. The chain uses TRBV7-9 and TRBJ1-6; no reliable D call. The ends were cut back, 3 bases at V and 0 bases at J, with 6 bases in the middle. The V gene's germline CDR1 is SEHNR and CDR2 FQNEAQ (reference sequence). This CDR3 has 15 amino acids.

The genes are TRBV6-1 and TRBJ2-7; no definite D call. Germline-derived CDR1 and CDR2 are MNHNS and SASEGT. The germline V and J ends were trimmed by 4 bases and 6 bases, with 19 bases remaining between them. CDR3 length: 15 amino acids. Written as DNA, the CDR3 is TGTGCCAGCAGTGGGGGTGCCACCCGTTTCTCCGAGCAGTACTTC. Residues: CASSGGATRFSEQYF.

This chain links TRBV12-3 or TRBV12-4 with TRBJ1-1; D possibly corresponds to TRBD1 (5 bases). The V gene lost 5 bases and the J gene lost 5 bases, with 15 bases spanning the gap. This CDR3 contains 14 residues. The CDR3 reads CASSRRAEGTEAFF. CDR3 bases: TGTGCCAGCAGTCGACGGGCCGAGGGGACTGAAGCTTTCTTT.